This is a list of T cell receptor beta chains from one sample in a study of blood T cell repertoires in COVID-19. The protocol was immunoSEQ multiplex PCR, while the TCRdb copy is restricted to in-frame clones and leaves out a portion. This table holds 400,000 to 550,000 clones, around 89% found once. The sample was peripheral blood. The receptor set was obtained from a woman aged 25 to 39 with acute or convalescent COVID-19. CDR3s include the opening cysteine and the closing phenylalanine or tryptophan. A D gene is named only where the DNA matches it firmly. The listing skips clone size in some rows; elsewhere it reads once, few, many or a size class.

TRBJ1-5	.	TRBV11-2	.	CASSLQFNQPQHF	TGTGCCAGCAGCTTACAGTTCAATCAGCCCCAGCATTTT
TRBJ2-1	TRBD2	TRBV6-5	once	CASTVRGGNEQFF	TGTGCCAGCACGGTCCGGGGGGGGAATGAGCAGTTCTTC
TRBJ1-6	.	TRBV5-6	.	CASSSTGRAYNSPLHF	TGTGCCAGCAGCTCGACCGGCAGGGCCTATAATTCACCCCTCCACTTT
TRBJ1-6	TRBD1	TRBV7-9	few	CASSLGEGQGSSPLHF	TGTGCCAGCAGCTTAGGAGAGGGACAGGGAAGTTCACCCCTCCACTTT
TRBJ1-1	.	TRBV28	.	CASSLSGVITEAFF	TGTGCCAGCAGTTTAAGCGGGGTTATCACTGAAGCTTTCTTT
TRBJ2-5	TRBD1	TRBV6-5	few	CASRNDRVETQYF	TGTGCCAGCAGGAACGACAGGGTAGAGACCCAGTACTTC
TRBJ2-6	.	TRBV24-1	.	CATSDPGNSGANVLTF	TGTGCCACCAGTGACCCGGGGAACTCTGGGGCCAACGTCCTGACTTTC
TRBJ1-1	TRBD1	TRBV5-5	.	CASSSLPGTGGKTEAFF	TGTGCCAGCAGCTCCCTGCCCGGGACAGGGGGGAAAACTGAAGCTTTCTTT
TRBJ2-3	TRBD1	TRBV5-4	.	CASSFGQGLTDTQYF	TGTGCCAGCAGCTTCGGACAGGGACTCACAGATACGCAGTATTTT
TRBJ1-1	.	TRBV14	.	CASSSFRGTEAFF	TGTGCCAGCAGCTCCTTCAGGGGCACTGAAGCTTTCTTT
TRBJ1-1	.	TRBV6-5	.	CASRRWTEAFF	TGTGCCAGCAGGAGGTGGACTGAAGCTTTCTTT
TRBJ2-5	TRBD2	TRBV7-3	.	CASSIGTSGGETQYF	TGTGCCAGCAGCATAGGGACTAGCGGGGGGGAGACCCAGTACTTC
TRBJ1-5	TRBD1	TRBV7-3	.	CASRPPGTVISLGSNQPQHF	TGTGCCAGCAGGCCCCCCGGGACAGTTATATCCCTGGGGAGCAATCAGCCCCAGCATTTT
TRBJ1-2	.	TRBV28	.	CACYEISAGYTF	TGTGCCTGCTACGAAATTTCTGCTGGCTACACCTTC
TRBJ1-2	.	TRBV5-1	.	CASSYGTDYGYTF	TGCGCCAGCAGCTATGGGACTGACTATGGCTACACCTTC
TRBJ2-7	TRBD2	TRBV5-8	.	CASTWERGADSRQYF	TGTGCCAGCACCTGGGAGCGGGGGGCCGATTCCCGGCAGTACTTC